This TCR beta chain derives from a study of T cells expressing NK-cell markers. Background on the study: Source material for TCR beta repertoires consisted of sorted CD3+CD56+NKG2C+, CD3+CD56+NKG2C- and CD3+CD56-NKG2C+ T cells. Sequencing covered eight donors, seven HCMV-seropositive and one seronegative. The study's findings and limits: NKG2C+ dominant clonotypes from a handful of donors made up about 1.0-8% of CD8+ T cells.

Using the 5' RACE reads, TCRdb records one entry per CDR3 protein without DNA. Recorded for this sample: a few hundred thousand distinct CDR3 sequences. The CDR3 has 12 amino acids. Looked up from germline, CDR1 is KGHSH and CDR2 is LQKENI. For this clonotype: The antigen is undetermined.

Source material: blood T cells: a sorted CD56 or NKG2C T cell subset, CD4+ or CD8+ T cells, or bulk PBMC T cells (not recorded which). This clonotype was sampled from a young man in good health. The V call is TRBV18, the J call TRBJ2-1; TCRdb selects TRBD2, and the lack of DNA leaves this call unchecked. CDR3 amino acids: CASSVKGYEQFF.